This T cell receptor beta chain was captured by sequencing in a study of regulatory T cells in long-lasting Graves disease. Study-level findings and limits: Among persistent patients, a larger number of public clonotypes were shared (around 2,700) than among newly diagnosed patients (about 1,000). Persistent disease favored TRBV28, TRBJ1-2 and TRBJ2-5.

Both iRepertoire HTBI primers and Arm-PCR of CDR3 regions were used to build the TCR beta libraries. MiXCR, applied by TCRdb to the multiplex PCR reads, yields one record per CDR3 protein. The sample holds roughly 610,000 distinct CDR3 sequences, roughly 16% seen once. V gave up 2 bases and J gave up 7 bases, with 15 bases separating them. The CDR3 runs 16 residues. The V gene's germline CDR1 is SGHTA and CDR2 FQGTGA. Notes on this clonotype: The antigen remains unidentified.

Time point here: newly diagnosed GD, antithyroid drugs for less than 3 months. The TCR library was made from RNA that had been extracted from PBMCs in TRIzol. These data are also associated with another study on T cells in Graves' hyperthyroidism and ophthalmopathy. That source notes: Patients aged 18 to 65 had newly diagnosed hyperthyroidism lasting under 2 months.

This receptor was taken from a woman aged 30 to 39 with Graves disease. Source: peripheral blood mononuclear cells (PBMCs), taken at new diagnosis, from a patient treated with antithyroid drugs. The V and J genes are TRBV7-3 and TRBJ1-6, with D possibly matching TRBD1 (6 bases). The CDR3 sequence is CASSLGAQGVNSPLHF. CDR3 DNA sequence: TGTGCCAGCAGCTTAGGAGCACAGGGTGTAAATTCACCCCTCCACTTT.